Below, one TCR beta chain is given with its context. The target antigen is unknown. The data belong to a study of T cell clones after liver transplantation. Findings and caveats of the study: Rather than being deleted, graft donor-reactive T cells may have moved into the graft.

This CDR3 is 16 amino acids long. V was trimmed by 6 bases and J by 6 bases, leaving 21 bases between them. Germline-derived CDR1 and CDR2 are SGHRS and YFSETQ. Method: immunoSEQ multiplex PCR; TCRdb's copy keeps in-frame clones and lacks some. The table shows around 60,000 clones, with 71% occurring only once. The chain links TRBV5-1 to TRBJ1-4, with D possibly matching TRBD1 (6 bases). This clonotype was sampled from a human donor who received a liver transplant. Specimen: CD4+ T cells from blood, collected before liver transplant. CDR3 sequence: CASKPYAQGSHEKLFF. The DNA of the CDR3 is TGCGCCAGCAAACCCTATGCCCAGGGGAGTCATGAAAAACTGTTTTTT.